The TCR beta chain described here comes from a study of shared clonotypes between healthy human individuals. Study-level results: The sharing of about 5% of naive CD4 clonotypes was seen across several donors. Non-shared clonotypes showed lower generation probabilities than clonotypes common to all four donors.

At the deep level, the assay was run. Authors' processing steps: ImmunoSEQ junction-only sequences lacked quality scores, so their filtering differed. Profiled with immunoSEQ multiplex PCR; TCRdb holds only in-frame clones, not every one. V, J and clone size reflect that table, while D and trimming were determined from the DNA. This sample has fewer than 850,000 clones, with 95% to 97% found just once. As concerns this clone: What it recognizes is unknown.

Germline CDR1 is SEHNR and CDR2 is FQNEAQ (reference sequence). V was shortened by 2 bases and J by 5 bases, with 12 bases between the two germline ends. This CDR3 contains 14 residues. Naive-designated CD8 cells lacked CD45RO, were positively enriched for CCR7, and omitted terminally differentiated effector memory CD45RA+ cells. This sequence was found in a young man in good health. Sequencing was performed on naive CD8+ T cells sorted from blood. The rearrangement uses TRBV7-9 and TRBJ2-5, with a weak D call TRBD1 (7 bases). CDR3 DNA sequence: TGTGCCAGCAGCTTAAGGGCAGGGGGGGAGACCCAGTACTTC. This gives the protein CASSLRAGGETQYF.